This T cell receptor beta chain was sequenced for a study of T cell clonotyping in hematopoietic cell transplantation. Overall study findings and caveats: Cells were unsorted, so CD4 and CD8 contributions were not separated. Few recipient clonotypes overlapped donors; over 97% were de novo at given depth. Pathologically expanded recipient clonotypes increased progressively from day 30 to day 180 as diversity fell.

Blood collection times were about day -28 and days 30, 100, 180 posttransplant. Germline V gives CDR1 SNHLY, CDR2 FYNNEI. V was cut by 7 bases and J by 0 bases, with 19 bases left in between. CDR3 length: 17 amino acids. Clones were sequenced by immunoSEQ multiplex PCR, and TCRdb holds only the in-frame ones, with some missing. There are under 4,500 clones in the sample; around 93% occur only once, and approximately 1% lies in the top ten. Concerning this clone: Its antigen is unknown.

J is TRBJ1-3 and V is TRBV2; D might be TRBD1 (5 bases). The sequencing used PBMCs, collected 30 days after allogeneic stem cell transplant. The source is a male patient in his fifties who had an allogeneic stem cell transplant from a related donor, so the T cells may come from the graft donor. Some clones in this sample may be carry-over from other donors' samples. The chain's CDR3 is CASTSSAGPLSGNTIYF. In nucleotides, the CDR3 is TGTGCCAGCACTTCTTCGGCGGGGCCTCTCTCTGGAAACACCATATATTTT.